One T cell receptor (beta chain) is described in this entry. The data were taken from a study of blood T cell repertoires in COVID-19. Study-level information: From T cells, B-cell-depleted T cells, or PBMCs came the material, which was cDNA or gDNA.

The authors' processing: Quantification of nucleated cells was approximated via reference gene primer amplification. TCRdb's copy holds only in-frame clones and misses some; the assay was immunoSEQ multiplex PCR. V and J calls and clone size follow that table, whereas D and trimming were derived from the DNA. This sample has about 370,000 clones, with 85% to 90% found just once. Adults between roughly 18 and 100 years of age took part from some 25 US areas. Sequencing was carried out using PBMCs or T cells enriched from blood (not recorded which). This TCR was recovered from a man younger than 35 who had recovered from COVID-19.

CDR3 sequence (DNA): TGTGCCAGCAGCATACACCTCGTAGAGACCCAGTACTTC. Protein: CASSIHLVETQYF. This chain uses TRBV2 with TRBJ2-5, with no clear D. The V end lost 6 bases, the J end lost 4 bases, and 12 bases lay between the germline ends. The CDR3 spans 13 residues. Germline values: CDR1 SNHLY, CDR2 FYNNEI.